This T cell receptor beta chain was sequenced for a study of cytomegalovirus exposure and HLA in healthy donors. The PCR employed 60 Vbeta primers together with 13 Jbeta primers. Libraries were prepared by immunoSEQ multiplex PCR; TCRdb keeps only in-frame clonotypes and omits some of them. Of 100,000 to 120,000 clones in the sample, approximately 16% are singletons; the top ten hold about 0.8%. In its sample, this clone was seen a few times. The CDR3 is 17 residues long. Trimming took 2 bases from V and 6 from J; bases not matched to a gene: 14. CDR1 and CDR2 from the germline V gene are SGHRS and YFSETQ.

Sequenced material: PBMCs. This sequence originates from a female donor in good health and CMV-seronegative. V usage is TRBV5-1 and J usage is TRBJ2-7; 10 bases are a match to TRBD1. DNA of the CDR3: TGCGCCAGCAGCTTTTTTGCCTCCGGGACAGGGGCCTCCGAGCAGTACTTC. It translates to CASSFFASGTGASEQYF. Full variable domain (missing parts from reference TRBV5-1 and TRBJ2-7): KAGVTQTPRYLIKTRGQQVTLSCSPISGHRSVSWYQQTPGQGLQFLFEYFSETQRNKGNFPGRFSGRQFSNSRSEMNVSTLELGDSALYLCASSFFASGTGASEQYFGPGTRLTVT.